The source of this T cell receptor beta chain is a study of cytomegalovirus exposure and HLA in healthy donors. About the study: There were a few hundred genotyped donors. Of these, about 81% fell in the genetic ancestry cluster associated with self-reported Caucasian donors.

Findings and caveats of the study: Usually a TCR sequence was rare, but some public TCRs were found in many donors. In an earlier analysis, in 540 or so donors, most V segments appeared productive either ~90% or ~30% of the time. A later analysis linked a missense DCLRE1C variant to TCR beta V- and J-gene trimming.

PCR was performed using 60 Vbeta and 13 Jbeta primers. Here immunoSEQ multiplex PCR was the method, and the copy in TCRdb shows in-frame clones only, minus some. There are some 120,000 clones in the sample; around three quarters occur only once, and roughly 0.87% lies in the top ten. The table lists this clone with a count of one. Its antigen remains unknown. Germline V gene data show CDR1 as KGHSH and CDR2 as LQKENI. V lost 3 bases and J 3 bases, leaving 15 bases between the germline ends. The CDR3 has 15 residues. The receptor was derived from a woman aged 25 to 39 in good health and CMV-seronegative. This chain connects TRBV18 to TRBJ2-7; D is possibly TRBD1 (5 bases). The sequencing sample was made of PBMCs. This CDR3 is CASSPGQVQIYEQYF. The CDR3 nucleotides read TGTGCCAGCTCACCCGGACAAGTCCAGATCTACGAGCAGTACTTC.